Listed here are 9 T cell receptor beta chains from one sample, sequenced in a study of blood T cell repertoires in COVID-19. Profiling relied on immunoSEQ multiplex PCR, and the TCRdb table lists in-frame clones only, not all of them. There are about 260,000 clones in the sample; 88% occur only once, and approximately 3.7% lies in the top ten. The specimen sequenced was peripheral blood. These receptors originate from a man aged 60 to 75 who had recovered from COVID-19.

V gene TRBV5-5 combines with J gene TRBJ2-7, with TRBD1 matching 8 bases. The CDR3 extends over 15 amino acids. J was trimmed by 3 bases and V by 0 bases; bases with no gene match: 5. Germline V gene sequence: CDR1 SGHKS, CDR2 YYEKEE (reference sequence). The CDR3 sequence: CASSLDGTGVYEQYF. The CDR3 region has the DNA TGTGCCAGCAGCTTGGATGGGACAGGAGTCTACGAGCAGTACTTC.

This chain links TRBV19 with TRBJ2-5; D possibly corresponds to TRBD1 (6 bases). V was shortened by 5 bases and J by 3 bases, with 16 bases between the two germline ends. Germline V gene data show CDR1 as LNHDA and CDR2 as SQIVND (reference sequence). The CDR3 is 15 amino acids. The CDR3 nucleotides read TGTGCCAGTAGTTCGCCGGGACACTCTAAAGAGACCCAGTACTTC. It codes for CASSSPGHSKETQYF.

V gene TRBV4-2 combines with J gene TRBJ1-6; a possible D gene is TRBD1 (5 bases). V lost 5 bases and J 8 bases, leaving 10 bases between the germline ends. The germline gives CDR1 LGHNA, CDR2 YNFKEQ. The CDR3 is 13 amino acids. Here the CDR3 DNA reads TGTGCCAGCAGCACCTCGACAGATTCACCCCTCCACTTT. Protein: CASSTSTDSPLHF.

The chain carries TRBV10-1 and TRBJ1-3, with 8 bases aligning to TRBD1. The CDR3 length is 16 residues. CDR1 WNHNN and CDR2 SYGVQD come from the germline V gene (reference sequence). The ends lost 4 bases at V and 0 bases at J; junction bases unmatched: 5. The CDR3 loop is CASSGGQVISGNTIYF. In DNA, the CDR3 is TGCGCCAGCAGTGGGGGACAGGTGATCTCTGGAAACACCATATATTTT.

The V gene is TRBV29-1, the J gene TRBJ1-2; no clear D gene. The germline V and J ends were trimmed by 6 bases and 1 base, with 9 bases remaining between them. The CDR3 consists of 12 residues. Germline assignment: CDR1 SQVTM and CDR2 ANQGSEA. This CDR3 reads CSVSGLNYGYTF. CDR3 DNA: TGCAGCGTCTCAGGACTTAACTATGGCTACACCTTC.

The rearrangement links TRBV6-5 to TRBJ1-5; a weak D match, TRBD1 (5 bases). Per the germline V gene, CDR1 is MNHEY and CDR2 is SVGAGI. This CDR3 has 14 residues. V was shortened by 6 bases and J by 1 base, with 10 bases between the two germline ends. CDR3 nucleotide sequence: TGTGCCAGCAGAAATACAGGAAGCAATCAGCCCCAGCATTTT. This gives the protein CASRNTGSNQPQHF.

V gene TRBV5-5 combines with J gene TRBJ2-1; TRBD2 aligns across 16 bases. The junction had 7 bases not matched to a gene; V was cut back by 0 bases and J by 4 bases. Looked up from germline, CDR1 is SGHKS and CDR2 is YYEKEE (reference sequence). The CDR3 covers 19 residues. The CDR3 DNA is TGTGCCAGCAGCTTGGTCGGGACTAGCGGGGGGGTACTATACAATGAGCAGTTCTTC. Translated: CASSLVGTSGGVLYNEQFF.

This clone has just a few counts. The chain joins TRBV6-1 to TRBJ2-2, with 12 nucleotides matching TRBD2. The CDR3 is 18 amino acids. J was trimmed by 1 base and V by 2 bases; bases with no gene match: 5. Germline V gene lookup returns CDR1 MNHNS and CDR2 SASEGT. CDR3 amino acids: CASSERLAGGLNTGELFF. The DNA of the CDR3 is TGTGCCAGCAGTGAACGGCTAGCGGGGGGGCTGAACACCGGGGAGCTGTTTTTT.

The CDR3 nucleotides are TGTGCCTGGTCCCGGGACAGACTGAGGGGGAACACTGAAGCTTTCTTT. Amino acids: CAWSRDRLRGNTEAFF. The rearrangement links TRBV30 to TRBJ1-1; 7 positions match TRBD1. In germline, CDR1 is GTSNPN, CDR2 SVGIG (reference sequence). J gave up 1 base and V 5 bases, and 13 bases lay outside the gene matches. The CDR3 runs 16 residues.